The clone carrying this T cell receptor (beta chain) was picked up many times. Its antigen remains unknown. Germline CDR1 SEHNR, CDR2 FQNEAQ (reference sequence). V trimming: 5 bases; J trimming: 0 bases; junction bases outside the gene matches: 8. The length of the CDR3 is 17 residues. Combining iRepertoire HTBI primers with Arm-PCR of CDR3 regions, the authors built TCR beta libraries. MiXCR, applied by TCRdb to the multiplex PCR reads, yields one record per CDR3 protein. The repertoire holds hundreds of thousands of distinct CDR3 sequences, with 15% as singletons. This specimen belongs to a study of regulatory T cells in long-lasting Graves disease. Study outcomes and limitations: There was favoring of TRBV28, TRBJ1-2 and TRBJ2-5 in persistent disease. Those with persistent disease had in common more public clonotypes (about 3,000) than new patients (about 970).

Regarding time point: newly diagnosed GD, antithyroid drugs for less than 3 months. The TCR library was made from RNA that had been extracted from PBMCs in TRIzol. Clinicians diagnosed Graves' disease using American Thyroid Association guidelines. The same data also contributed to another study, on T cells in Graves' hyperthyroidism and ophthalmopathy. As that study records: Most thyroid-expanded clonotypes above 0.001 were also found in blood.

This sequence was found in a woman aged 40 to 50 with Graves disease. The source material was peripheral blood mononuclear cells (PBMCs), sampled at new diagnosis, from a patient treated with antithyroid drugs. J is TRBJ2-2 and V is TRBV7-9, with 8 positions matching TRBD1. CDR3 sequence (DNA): TGTGCCAGCAGCATCAATCACAGGGGGACGAACACCGGGGAGCTGTTTTTT. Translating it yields CASSINHRGTNTGELFF.